Here is one T cell receptor (beta chain) with its context. The data originate from a study of blood T cell repertoires in COVID-19. Study context: The cDNA or gDNA used as material had been derived from T cells, B-cell-depleted T cells, or PBMCs.

Sequenced by immunoSEQ multiplex PCR; TCRdb stores in-frame clones only, minus some. The sample includes about 150,000 clones, around 80% of them seen just once. In germline, CDR1 is SGHTA, CDR2 FQGNSA. The CDR3 covers 15 residues. J was trimmed by 3 bases and V by 1 base; bases with no gene match: 2. This receptor was identified in a woman aged 45-59 years who had recovered from COVID-19. The sample taken for sequencing was PBMCs or T cells enriched from blood (not recorded which). This rearrangement joins TRBV7-2 to TRBJ2-3; 9 bases are shared with TRBD2. The CDR3 DNA sequence: TGTGCCAGCAGCTTAGAAGCGGGAGGTACAGATACGCAGTATTTT. Its translation is CASSLEAGGTDTQYF.